The present T cell receptor beta chain was sequenced within a study of blood T cells in healthy people across ages. Study-wide findings and caveats: Fewer expanded clones and more diversity marked long-lived versus aged donors. Researchers judged that diversity estimates from one million T cells fell short of true values.

The J segment lost 5 bases and the V segment lost 8 bases, leaving 12 bases of the junction unmatched. This CDR3 region has 15 residues. Germline CDR1 reads ENHRY; CDR2 reads SYGVKD. It was with a sample-barcoded 5' primer and a J-beta primer mix that a second PCR of roughly 7 to 12 cycles was run. Every cDNA molecule bore a tag from a template-switch adaptor containing 12 random nucleotides. TCRdb passed the 5' RACE reads through MiXCR, listing each CDR3 protein once. Among around 1.1 million distinct CDR3 sequences listed, more than 30% were seen once. This clonotype has only a few counts. Its antigen remains unknown.

The TCR comes from a man younger than 35 in good health. Sequences were obtained from blood. The V and J genes are TRBV10-3 and TRBJ2-3, with 8 bases identical to TRBD2. The CDR3 nucleotides are TGTGCCATCCCCGGGACTAGTCCTCACATAGATACGCAGTATTTT. Protein product: CAIPGTSPHIDTQYF.